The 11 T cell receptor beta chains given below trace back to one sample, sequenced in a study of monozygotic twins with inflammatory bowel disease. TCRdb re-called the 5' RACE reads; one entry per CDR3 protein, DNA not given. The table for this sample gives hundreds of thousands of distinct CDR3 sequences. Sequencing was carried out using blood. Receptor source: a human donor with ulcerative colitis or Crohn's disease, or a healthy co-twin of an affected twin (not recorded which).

CDR3 residues: CASSSGQGWNTEAFF. The chain couples TRBV27 to TRBJ1-1; checking the TCRdb D call of TRBD1 is not possible without DNA. Germline lookup yields CDR1 MNHEY and CDR2 SMNVEV (reference sequence). CDR3 length: 15 amino acids.

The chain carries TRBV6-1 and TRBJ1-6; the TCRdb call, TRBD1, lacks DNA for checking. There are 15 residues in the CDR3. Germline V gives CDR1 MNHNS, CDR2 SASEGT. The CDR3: CASRTAAPINSPLHF.

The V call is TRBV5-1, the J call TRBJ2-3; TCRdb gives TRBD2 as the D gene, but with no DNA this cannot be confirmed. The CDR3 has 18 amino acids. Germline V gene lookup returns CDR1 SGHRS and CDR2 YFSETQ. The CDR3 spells CASRGFGLAGDTPDTQYF.

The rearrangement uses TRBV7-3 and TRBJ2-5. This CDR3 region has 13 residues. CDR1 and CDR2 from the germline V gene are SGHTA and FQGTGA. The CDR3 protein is CASRAVGVETQYF.

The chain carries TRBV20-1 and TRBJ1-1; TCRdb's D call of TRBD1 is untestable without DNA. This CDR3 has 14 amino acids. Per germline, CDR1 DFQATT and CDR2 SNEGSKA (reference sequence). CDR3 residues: CSARGGYRGTEAFF.

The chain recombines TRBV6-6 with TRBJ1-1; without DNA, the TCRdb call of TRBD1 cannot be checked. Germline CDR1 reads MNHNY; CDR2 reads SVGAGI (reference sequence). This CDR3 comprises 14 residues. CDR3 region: CASNRQGSNTEAFF.

CDR3 protein: CASIWTGAIYEQYF. The chain carries TRBV27 and TRBJ2-7; the TCRdb D gene call, TRBD1, has no DNA to confirm it. The germline V gene has CDR1 MNHEY and CDR2 SMNVEV (reference sequence). The CDR3 contains 14 residues.

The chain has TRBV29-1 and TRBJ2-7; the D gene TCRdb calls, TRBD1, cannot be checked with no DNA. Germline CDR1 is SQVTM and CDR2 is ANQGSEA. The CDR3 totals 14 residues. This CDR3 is CSITIPYRSYEQYF.

This CDR3 reads CSARVWGGNEQFF. V usage is TRBV20-1 and J usage is TRBJ2-1. The CDR3 length is 13 residues. The V gene's germline CDR1 is DFQATT and CDR2 SNEGSKA (reference sequence).

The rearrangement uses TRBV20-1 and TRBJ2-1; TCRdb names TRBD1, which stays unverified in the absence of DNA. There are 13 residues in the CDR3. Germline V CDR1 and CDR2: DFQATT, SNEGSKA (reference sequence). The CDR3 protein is CSSAGATNNEQFF.

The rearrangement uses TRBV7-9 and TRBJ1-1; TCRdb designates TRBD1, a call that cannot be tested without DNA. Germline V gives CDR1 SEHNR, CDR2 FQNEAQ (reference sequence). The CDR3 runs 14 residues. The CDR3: CASSPERQDTEAFF. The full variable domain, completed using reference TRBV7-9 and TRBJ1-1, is DTGVSQNPRHKITKRGQNVTFRCDPISEHNRLYWYRQTLGQGPEFLTYFQNEAQLEKSRLLSDRFSAERPKGSFSTLEIQRTEQGDSAMYLCASSPERQDTEAFFGQGTRLTVV.